This T cell receptor (beta chain) is drawn from a study of blood T cell repertoires in COVID-19. Study details: The samples span acute and convalescent COVID-19 from the United States, Italy and Spain. PBMCs, B-cell-depleted T cells, or T cells were the source of the cDNA or gDNA that made up the material.

CDR3 length: 19 residues. Germline-derived CDR1 and CDR2 are SGHDT and YYEEEE. The V and J ends lost 3 bases and 4 bases, in that order; junction bases with no gene match: 17. The authors' processing: Reference gene primer amplification in the assay estimated nucleated cell counts. Sequenced by immunoSEQ multiplex PCR; TCRdb stores in-frame clones only, minus some. V and J calls and clone size are those listed in that table; D and trimming were worked out from the DNA. The sample comprises under 150,000 clones, around 84% of which are singletons, and approximately 40% rests with the top ten. The V gene is TRBV5-6, the J gene TRBJ1-4, with 8 bases aligning to TRBD1. This receptor was obtained from a human donor in a cohort sampled during active COVID-19. The sample was peripheral blood. The CDR3 loop is CASSWSGWAGQAYNEKLFF. The CDR3 DNA sequence: TGTGCCAGCAGCTGGTCCGGTTGGGCGGGACAGGCCTATAATGAAAAACTGTTTTTT.